Below are 10 T cell receptor beta chains sequenced from a single sample in a study of T cell repertoires in cytomegalovirus infection. Their recognized antigens are unknown. TCRdb re-analysed the reads in MiXCR, keeping a single row per CDR3 protein. The sample lists around 360,000 distinct CDR3 sequences; just under 35% were seen once. The sequences come from cultured PBMCs, collected from culture after CMV antigen stimulation. Receptor source: a human donor in good health (CMV status not recorded). Some clones in this sample may be carry-over from other donors' samples.

The chain uses TRBV20-1 and TRBJ2-1, with 8 bases lining up with TRBD1. Germline assignment: CDR1 DFQATT and CDR2 SNEGSKA (reference sequence). The junction had 13 bases not matched to a gene; V was cut back by 0 bases and J by 0 bases. This CDR3 region has 19 residues. The CDR3 DNA sequence: TGCAGTGCTAGAGATCCTGATGGATGGGGGACAGGCTCCTACAATGAGCAGTTCTTC. It yields the protein CSARDPDGWGTGSYNEQFF.

By proportion, this clonotype is medium-sized (0.01 to 0.1%). The gene calls are TRBV7-2 and TRBJ2-6, with 11 bases matching TRBD1. Germline lookup yields CDR1 SGHTA and CDR2 FQGNSA. This CDR3 has 18 residues. V was pared by 1 base and J by 0 bases, with 2 bases of the junction left unmatched. In DNA form, the CDR3 reads TGTGCCAGCAGCTTAGTGGGGACAGGGGGCTCTGGGGCCAACGTCCTGACTTTC. It specifies CASSLVGTGGSGANVLTF.

Worth noting for this clonotype: One junction end disagrees with the germline gene, perhaps due to a read error. The chain couples TRBV6-5 to TRBJ1-1; 8 nucleotides match TRBD1. Germline V CDR1 and CDR2: MNHEY, SVGAGI. The length of the CDR3 is 15 residues. CDR3 nucleotide sequence: TGTGCCAGCAGACCGACAGGGGCGACGAACACTGAGGCTTTCTTT. Translated, it gives CASRPTGATNTEAFF.

This chain connects TRBV29-1 to TRBJ2-1, with 8 nucleotides matching TRBD1. CDR1 and CDR2 (germline): SQVTM, ANQGSEA. The trim removed 4 bases at V and 7 bases at J, leaving 6 bases unmatched. CDR3 length: 13 residues. CDR3 in DNA: TGCAGCGTTGTGGCCAGGGGGCGAAATGAGCAGTTCTTC. Protein: CSVVARGRNEQFF.

This clonotype was found many times. J is TRBJ2-1 and V is TRBV6-2 or TRBV6-3; D unclear. Per the germline V gene, CDR1 is MNHEY and CDR2 is SVGEGT. This CDR3 has 15 residues. The V and J ends lost 7 bases and 2 bases respectively, with 15 bases between them. Here the CDR3 DNA reads TGTGCCAGCACCCCTCTAGGGCTTACCTACAATGAGCAGTTCTTC. It translates to CASTPLGLTYNEQFF.

This clonotype was seen at least ten times. This rearrangement joins TRBV4-1 to TRBJ2-7; D is undetermined. Germline V lookup: CDR1 MGHRA, CDR2 YSYEKL. The V end was cut by 6 bases, the J end by 5 bases, with 20 bases between. This CDR3 region has 15 residues. CDR3: CASREVPTRRNEQYF. CDR3 nucleotide sequence: TGCGCCAGCAGGGAAGTCCCCACACGTCGCAACGAGCAGTACTTC.

V and J are TRBV27 and TRBJ2-1, with a tentative D call TRBD1 (6 bases). The CDR3 is 12 residues long. V was shortened by 7 bases and J by 4 bases, with 8 bases between the two germline ends. Germline loops: CDR1 MNHEY, CDR2 SMNVEV (reference sequence). CDR3 protein: CASIGQYNEQFF. The CDR3 DNA reads TGTGCCAGCATAGGACAGTACAATGAGCAGTTCTTC.

This clonotype was counted only a few times. The chain uses TRBV4-1 and TRBJ1-5; D unclear. This CDR3 comprises 12 residues. Germline CDR1 and CDR2: MGHRA and YSYEKL. V lost 3 bases to trimming and J lost 5 bases, with 5 bases between them. The CDR3 here is CASSHPYQPQHF. CDR3 DNA sequence: TGCGCCAGCAGCCACCCCTATCAGCCCCAGCATTTT.

V usage is TRBV5-1 and J usage is TRBJ2-3; a weak D match, TRBD2 (6 bases). The CDR3 covers 14 residues. Germline lookup yields CDR1 SGHRS and CDR2 YFSETQ. Trimming shortened V by 7 bases and J by 2 bases, and 14 bases separated the two germline ends. CDR3 DNA sequence: TGCGCCAGCTTAGCGGACTCAACCACAGATACGCAGTATTTT. Amino acid sequence: CASLADSTTDTQYF.

This chain links TRBV20-1 with TRBJ2-1; D not resolved. The CDR3 covers 14 residues. The germline V gene encodes CDR1 DFQATT and CDR2 SNEGSKA (reference sequence). Trimming stripped 2 bases from V and 8 bases from J, with 16 bases between. The CDR3 protein is CSARHWSQTDEQFF. The DNA for the CDR3 is TGCAGTGCTAGACACTGGTCCCAGACCGATGAGCAGTTCTTC.